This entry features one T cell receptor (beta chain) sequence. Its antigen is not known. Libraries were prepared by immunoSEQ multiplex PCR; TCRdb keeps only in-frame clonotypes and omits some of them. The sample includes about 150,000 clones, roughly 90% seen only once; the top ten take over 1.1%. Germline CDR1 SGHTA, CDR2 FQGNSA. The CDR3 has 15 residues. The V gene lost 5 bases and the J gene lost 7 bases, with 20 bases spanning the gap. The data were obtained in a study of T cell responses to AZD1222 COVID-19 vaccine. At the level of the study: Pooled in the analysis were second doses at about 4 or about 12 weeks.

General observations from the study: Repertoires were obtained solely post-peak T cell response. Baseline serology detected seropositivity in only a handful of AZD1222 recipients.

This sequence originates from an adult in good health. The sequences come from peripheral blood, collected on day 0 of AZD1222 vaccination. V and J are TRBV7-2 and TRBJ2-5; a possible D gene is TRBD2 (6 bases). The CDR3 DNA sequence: TGTGCCAGCAGCCAAGACTCGGACCGCGGGGTGACCCAGTACTTC. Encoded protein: CASSQDSDRGVTQYF.